Below, 22 T cell receptor beta chains from the same sample are listed, as sequenced in a study of prognosis after radiotherapy for stage I lung cancer. With two-round multiplex PCR, TCR beta CDR3 sequences were amplified from genomic DNA. First-round PCR amplification was performed with primers specific to each TRBV and TRBJ gene. TCRdb re-derived calls from the multiplex PCR reads in MiXCR, one entry per CDR3 protein. The sample yields about 12,000 distinct CDR3 sequences, nearly 55% seen once. This material consisted of PBMCs, taken before or after stereotactic body radiation therapy (not recorded which). These receptors originate from a donor at least 50 years old with non-small cell lung cancer.

Concerning this clonotype: The junction does not match germline at one end; this may be a read error. This chain joins TRBV19 and TRBJ1-5; D is uncertain. CDR1 is LNHDA, CDR2 SQIVND, per germline (reference sequence). CDR3 length: 15 residues. The CDR3 is CPSSIKAGSNQLQHF. The CDR3 nucleotides are TGTCCCAGTAGTATCAAAGCAGGTAGCAATCAGCTCCAGCATTTT.

This clonotype was counted a single time. The V gene is TRBV7-2, the J gene TRBJ2-1; the D gene is possibly TRBD2 (5 bases). The V gene's germline CDR1 is SGHTA and CDR2 FQGNSA. The V and J ends lost 2 bases and 6 bases respectively, with 14 bases between them. There are 15 residues in the CDR3. This CDR3 reads CASSLYSTNSNEQFF. The CDR3, as DNA: TGTGCCAGCAGCTTATATTCGACTAACTCCAATGAGCAGTTCTTC.

This chain uses TRBV6-1 with TRBJ2-7; D not certain. The CDR3 is 14 residues long. V lost 3 bases and J 3 bases, leaving 12 bases between the germline ends. The germline V gene encodes CDR1 MNHNS and CDR2 SASEGT. The CDR3, as DNA: TGTGCCAGCAGTGAGAGCCGGTGTAACTACGAGCAGTACTTC. Its translation: CASSESRCNYEQYF.

This clonotype was seen ten or more times. The rearrangement joins TRBV9 to TRBJ2-1; 14 bases map to TRBD2. J was trimmed by 7 bases and V by 4 bases; bases with no gene match: 10. The length of the CDR3 is 17 residues. Germline lookup yields CDR1 SGDLS and CDR2 YYNGEE. The CDR3 bases are TGTGCCAGCAGCCGCGCTACGGGACTAGCGGGAGATAATGAGCAGTTCTTC. It yields the protein CASSRATGLAGDNEQFF.

CDR3 in DNA: TGCAGTGCTAGAGCAGGGGGCAATTCCAATGAGCAGTTCTTC. Its protein product is CSARAGGNSNEQFF. The rearrangement uses TRBV20-1 and TRBJ2-1; 8 bases map to TRBD1. The junction had 5 bases not matched to a gene; V was cut back by 1 base and J by 6 bases. This CDR3 contains 14 residues. Germline CDR1 reads DFQATT; CDR2 reads SNEGSKA (reference sequence).

This chain uses TRBV7-2 with TRBJ2-3; 7 nucleotides agree with TRBD2. CDR1 and CDR2 from the germline V gene are SGHTA and FQGNSA. The CDR3 contains 13 residues. Germline trimming cut 3 bases from V and 14 bases from J; bases unmatched to any gene: 11. The CDR3: CASSFPGRVMVYF. The CDR3 bases are TGTGCCAGCAGCTTTCCTGGGAGGGTCATGGTGTATTTT.

This clonotype appeared many times. The rearrangement links TRBV24-1 to TRBJ1-5; D possibly corresponds to TRBD1 (6 bases). Germline loops: CDR1 KGHDR, CDR2 SFDVKD. The CDR3 loop spans 15 amino acids. The germline V and J ends were trimmed by 7 bases and 4 bases, with 16 bases remaining between them. CDR3 DNA sequence: TGTGCCACCAGAGCGGGGGGGGCGAAAAATCAGCCCCAGCATTTT. It translates to CATRAGGAKNQPQHF.

This clonotype was detected once. The chain is built from TRBV27 and TRBJ1-2; no clear D gene. V was trimmed by 2 bases and J by 2 bases, leaving 9 bases between them. Germline CDR1 is MNHEY and CDR2 is SMNVEV (reference sequence). The length of the CDR3 is 14 residues. CDR3 in amino acids: CASSLIPDNYGYTF. The CDR3, as DNA: TGTGCCAGCAGTTTAATCCCGGACAACTATGGCTACACCTTC.

The chain couples TRBV7-6 to TRBJ1-6; 9 nucleotides agree with TRBD1. The CDR3 consists of 16 residues. Germline trimming cut 0 bases from V and 10 bases from J; bases unmatched to any gene: 7. Per germline, CDR1 SGHVS and CDR2 FNYEAQ. The CDR3 protein is CASSLAGTGLRSPLHF. CDR3 sequence (DNA): TGTGCCAGCAGCTTAGCCGGGACAGGGCTGAGATCACCCCTCCACTTT.

Judged by abundance, this clonotype is medium-sized. The chain has TRBV6-1 and TRBJ2-2, with a possible D match to TRBD1 (5 bases). The CDR3 runs to 15 residues. CDR1 MNHNS and CDR2 SASEGT come from the germline V gene. The V gene lost 7 bases and the J gene lost 7 bases, with 19 bases spanning the gap. The CDR3 sequence: CASIRAGFMVGELFF. CDR3 in DNA: TGTGCCAGCATTAGGGCAGGGTTTATGGTCGGGGAGCTGTTTTTT.

The chain joins TRBV7-6 to TRBJ2-3; no clear D gene. V lost 4 bases and J lost 6, with 14 bases in between. Germline CDR1 reads SGHVS; CDR2 reads FNYEAQ. The CDR3 loop spans 14 amino acids. CDR3 nucleotide sequence: TGTGCCAGCAGCTACACCGACGATACGGATACGCAGTATTTT. As protein: CASSYTDDTDTQYF. The full variable domain, completed using reference TRBV7-6 and TRBJ2-3, is GAGVSQSPRYKVTKRGQDVALRCDPISGHVSLYWYRQALGQGPEFLTYFNYEAQQDKSGLPNDRFSAERPEGSISTLTIQRTEQRDSAMYRCASSYTDDTDTQYFGPGTRLTVL.

This clonotype has only a few counts. A far larger clone is a single base away, which makes a read error likely. The chain recombines TRBV6-5 with TRBJ2-7; 9 bases map to TRBD1. The CDR3 spans 13 residues. CDR1 is MNHEY, CDR2 SVGAGI, per germline. V trimming: 10 bases; J trimming: 9 bases; junction bases outside the gene matches: 13. The CDR3, as DNA: TGTGCCACCAACGGGGACAGGGACCACGTGCAGTACTTC. Encoded protein: CATNGDRDHVQYF.

This clonotype was counted many times. J is TRBJ2-7 and V is TRBV3-1; tentative D call: TRBD1 (5 bases). The CDR3 sequence is 14 residues long. Germline loops: CDR1 LGHDT, CDR2 YNNKEL (reference sequence). Trimming shortened V by 0 bases and J by 6 bases, and 12 bases separated the two germline ends. The CDR3 sequence is CASSQDPDSSEQYF. The CDR3 DNA follows: TGTGCCAGCAGCCAAGATCCCGACAGCAGCGAGCAGTACTTC.

This clonotype is categorized as medium-sized. This chain joins TRBV5-1 and TRBJ2-7; tentatively, D is TRBD1 or TRBD2 (5 bases each). Germline V gene data show CDR1 as SGHRS and CDR2 as YFSETQ. The CDR3 contains 13 residues. V was trimmed by 4 bases and J by 2 bases, leaving 10 bases between them. DNA for the CDR3: TGCGCCAGCAGCCGGGACGGTGCCTACGAGCAGTACTTC. Translating it yields CASSRDGAYEQYF.

As to this clonotype: The germline gene is not matched at one end of the junction; a read error may be the cause. The chain joins TRBV30 to TRBJ1-5, with TRBD1 as a possible D gene (5 bases). The CDR3 spans 15 residues. The V gene's germline CDR1 is GTSNPN and CDR2 SVGIG (reference sequence). The CDR3: CAWASGTGVNQLQHF. The CDR3 DNA follows: TGTGCCTGGGCCTCCGGGACGGGGGTCAATCAGCTCCAGCATTTT.

This chain links TRBV30 with TRBJ2-1, with D uncertain. Germline values: CDR1 GTSNPN, CDR2 SVGIG (reference sequence). Trimming pared 4 bases from V and 7 bases from J, leaving 11 bases between. The CDR3 totals 12 residues. The CDR3 DNA reads as TGTGCCTGGACCCACTCGGAAAATGAGCAGTTCTTC. This translates into CAWTHSENEQFF.

Comment on this clonotype: One end of the junction varies from germline; a read error may be responsible. The chain links TRBV5-1 to TRBJ2-3, with 9 bases that match TRBD2. Germline V gene sequence: CDR1 SGHRS, CDR2 YFSETQ. This CDR3 contains 16 residues. As DNA, the CDR3 is TGCGCCAGCAGCTTGGCGGTGCTAGCGGGAACAGATACGCAGTACTTT. It translates to CASSLAVLAGTDTQYF.

This clonotype is deemed medium-sized. The chain combines TRBV7-3 with TRBJ2-5, with D possibly being TRBD2 (6 bases). The CDR3 consists of 15 residues. Deletions cut 1 base from V and 3 bases from J, with 12 bases between. Germline V gene lookup returns CDR1 SGHTA and CDR2 FQGTGA. CDR3 residues: CASSLRVSGKETQYF. The DNA for the CDR3 is TGTGCCAGCAGCTTAAGGGTTAGCGGAAAAGAGACCCAGTACTTC.

The V and J genes are TRBV6-1 and TRBJ1-1; TRBD1 is a possible D gene (5 bases). From germline, CDR1 is MNHNS and CDR2 SASEGT. Trimming shortened V by 9 bases and J by 0 bases, and 11 bases separated the two germline ends. This CDR3 contains 13 residues. The CDR3 loop reads CASLDSLNTEAFF. In nucleotides, the CDR3 is TGTGCCAGTCTCGACAGTCTGAACACTGAAGCTTTCTTT.

By share, this clonotype ranks as medium-sized. The V and J genes are TRBV30 and TRBJ2-1, with 10 bases that match TRBD2. Germline CDR1 GTSNPN, CDR2 SVGIG (reference sequence). The V gene end was trimmed by 1 base and the J gene end by 9 bases; junction bases not matched to a gene: 9. The CDR3 extends over 15 amino acids. The chain's CDR3 is CAWSGASGSIGEQFF. The CDR3 DNA is TGTGCCTGGAGTGGCGCTAGCGGGAGTATCGGTGAGCAGTTCTTC.

CDR3 nucleotides: TGTGCCTGGAAAGTCGGGGGCCAAATTAATCAGCCCCAGCATTTT. This gives the protein CAWKVGGQINQPQHF. This chain joins TRBV30 and TRBJ1-5, with D tentatively TRBD1 (6 bases). V shed 4 bases and J shed 4 bases, with 17 bases lying between them. This CDR3 is built from 15 residues. The germline CDR1 and CDR2 sequences are GTSNPN and SVGIG (reference sequence).

By sample fraction, this clonotype is medium-sized. The chain carries TRBV19 and TRBJ2-7; the D is unclear. This CDR3 is 13 amino acids long. Germline loops: CDR1 LNHDA, CDR2 SQIVND (reference sequence). Trimming took off 1 base at V and 2 bases at J, with 6 bases between the two ends. CDR3 loop: CASSIGVTYEQYF. CDR3 in DNA: TGTGCCAGTAGTATAGGGGTCACCTACGAGCAGTACTTC.